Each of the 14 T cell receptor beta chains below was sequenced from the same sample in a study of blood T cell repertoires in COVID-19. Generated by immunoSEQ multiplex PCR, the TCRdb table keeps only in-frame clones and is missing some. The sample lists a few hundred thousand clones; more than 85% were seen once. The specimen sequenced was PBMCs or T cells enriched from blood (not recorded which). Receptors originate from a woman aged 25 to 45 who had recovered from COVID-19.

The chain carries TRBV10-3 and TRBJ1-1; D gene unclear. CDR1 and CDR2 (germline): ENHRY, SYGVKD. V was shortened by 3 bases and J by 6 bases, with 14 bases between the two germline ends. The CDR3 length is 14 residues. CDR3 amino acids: CAISESGVGAEAFF. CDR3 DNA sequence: TGTGCCATCAGTGAATCCGGGGTTGGGGCTGAAGCTTTCTTT.

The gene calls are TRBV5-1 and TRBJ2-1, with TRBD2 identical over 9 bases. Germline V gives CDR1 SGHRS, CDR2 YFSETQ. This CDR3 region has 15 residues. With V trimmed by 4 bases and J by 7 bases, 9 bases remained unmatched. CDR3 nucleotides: TGCGCCAGCAGCGCCGCCCTAGCGGGGTTGAATGAGCAGTTCTTC. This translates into CASSAALAGLNEQFF.

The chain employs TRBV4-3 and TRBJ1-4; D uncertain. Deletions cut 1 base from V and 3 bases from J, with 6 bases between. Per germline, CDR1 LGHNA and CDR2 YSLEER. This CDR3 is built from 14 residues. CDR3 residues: CASSQGASNEKLFF. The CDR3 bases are TGCGCCAGCAGCCAAGGGGCCTCTAATGAAAAACTGTTTTTT.

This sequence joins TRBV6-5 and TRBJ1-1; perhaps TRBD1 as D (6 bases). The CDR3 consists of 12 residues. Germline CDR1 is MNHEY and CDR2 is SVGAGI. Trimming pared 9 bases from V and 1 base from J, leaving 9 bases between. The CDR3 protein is CASAQGNTEAFF. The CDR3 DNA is TGTGCCAGTGCACAGGGGAACACTGAAGCTTTCTTT.

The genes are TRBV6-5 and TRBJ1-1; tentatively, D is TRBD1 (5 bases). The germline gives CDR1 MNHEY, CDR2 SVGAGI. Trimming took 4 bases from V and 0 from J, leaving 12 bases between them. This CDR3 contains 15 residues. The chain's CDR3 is CASSSGQALNTEAFF. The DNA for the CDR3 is TGTGCCAGCAGTTCCGGACAAGCCCTGAACACTGAAGCTTTCTTT.

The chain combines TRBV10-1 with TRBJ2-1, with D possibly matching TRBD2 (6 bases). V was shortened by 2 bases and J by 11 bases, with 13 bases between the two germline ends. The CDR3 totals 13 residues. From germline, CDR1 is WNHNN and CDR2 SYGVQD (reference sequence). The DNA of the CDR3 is TGCGCCAGCAGTGAGGCCCGACTAGACCAGCAGTTCTTC. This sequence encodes CASSEARLDQQFF.

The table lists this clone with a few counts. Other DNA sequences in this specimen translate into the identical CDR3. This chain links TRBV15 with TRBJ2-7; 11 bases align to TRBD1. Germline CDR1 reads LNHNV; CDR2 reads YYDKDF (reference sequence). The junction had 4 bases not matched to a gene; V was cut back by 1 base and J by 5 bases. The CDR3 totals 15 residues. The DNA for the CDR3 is TGTGCCACCAGCAGAGTTGGACAGGGGGCCCACGAGCAGTACTTC. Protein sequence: CATSRVGQGAHEQYF.

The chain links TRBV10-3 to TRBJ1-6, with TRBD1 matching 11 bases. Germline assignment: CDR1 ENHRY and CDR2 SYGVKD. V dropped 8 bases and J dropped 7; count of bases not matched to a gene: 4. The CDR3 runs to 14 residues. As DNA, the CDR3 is TGTGCCATCGGGGGGGACAGGGGGAATTCACCCCTCCACTTT. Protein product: CAIGGDRGNSPLHF.

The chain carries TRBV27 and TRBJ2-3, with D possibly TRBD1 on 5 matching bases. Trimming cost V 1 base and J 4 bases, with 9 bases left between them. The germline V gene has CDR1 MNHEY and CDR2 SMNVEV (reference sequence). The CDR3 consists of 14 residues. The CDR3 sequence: CASSLYQGSDTQYF. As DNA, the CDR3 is TGTGCCAGCAGTTTATACCAGGGATCAGATACGCAGTATTTT.

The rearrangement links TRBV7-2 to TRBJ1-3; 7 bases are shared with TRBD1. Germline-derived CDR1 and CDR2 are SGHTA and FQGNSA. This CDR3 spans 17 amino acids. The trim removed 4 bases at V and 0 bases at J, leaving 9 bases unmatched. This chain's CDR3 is CASSSSPRGSSGNTIYF. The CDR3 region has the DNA TGTGCCAGCAGCTCCTCCCCCAGGGGGAGCTCTGGAAACACCATATATTTT.

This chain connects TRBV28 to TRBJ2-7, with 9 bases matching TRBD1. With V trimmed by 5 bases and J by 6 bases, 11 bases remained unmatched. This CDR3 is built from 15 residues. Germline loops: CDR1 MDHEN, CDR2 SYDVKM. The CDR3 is CASSPPGQGNREQYF. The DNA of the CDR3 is TGTGCCAGCAGTCCTCCGGGACAGGGAAACCGCGAGCAGTACTTC.

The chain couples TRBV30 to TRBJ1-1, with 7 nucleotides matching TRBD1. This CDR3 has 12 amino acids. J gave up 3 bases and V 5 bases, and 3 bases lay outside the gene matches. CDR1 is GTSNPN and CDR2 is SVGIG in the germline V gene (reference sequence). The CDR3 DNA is TGTGCCTGGGACAGGGCGGACACTGAAGCTTTCTTT. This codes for CAWDRADTEAFF.

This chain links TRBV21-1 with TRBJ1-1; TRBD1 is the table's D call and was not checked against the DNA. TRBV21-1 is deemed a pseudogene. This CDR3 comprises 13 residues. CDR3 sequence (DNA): TGTGCCAGCACGGGACAGGGAGACACTGAAGCTTTCTTT. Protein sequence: CASTGQGDTEAFF.

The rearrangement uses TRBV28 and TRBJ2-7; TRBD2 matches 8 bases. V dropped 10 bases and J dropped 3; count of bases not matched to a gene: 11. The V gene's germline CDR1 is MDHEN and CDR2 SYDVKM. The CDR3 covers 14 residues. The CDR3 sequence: CATGLTSGYYEQYF. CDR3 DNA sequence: TGTGCCACCGGTTTAACTAGCGGCTACTACGAGCAGTACTTC.